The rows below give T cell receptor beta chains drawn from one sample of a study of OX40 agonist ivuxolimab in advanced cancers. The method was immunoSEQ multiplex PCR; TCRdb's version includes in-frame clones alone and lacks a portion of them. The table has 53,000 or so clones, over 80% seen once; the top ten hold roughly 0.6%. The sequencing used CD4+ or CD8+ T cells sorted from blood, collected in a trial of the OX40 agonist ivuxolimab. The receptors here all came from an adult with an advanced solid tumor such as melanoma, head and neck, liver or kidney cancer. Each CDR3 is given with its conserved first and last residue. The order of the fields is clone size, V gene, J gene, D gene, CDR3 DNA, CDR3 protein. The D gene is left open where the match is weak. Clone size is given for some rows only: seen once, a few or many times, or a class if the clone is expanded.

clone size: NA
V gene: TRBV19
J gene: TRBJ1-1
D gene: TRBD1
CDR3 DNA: TGTGCCAGTAGTATTTCGGGACAGGGGACTTCTGAAGCTTTCTTT
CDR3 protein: CASSISGQGTSEAFF

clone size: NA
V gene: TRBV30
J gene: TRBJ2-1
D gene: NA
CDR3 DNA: TGTGCCGGCAAGCGGCCTAGCTCCTACAATGAGCAGTTCTTC
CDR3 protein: CAGKRPSSYNEQFF

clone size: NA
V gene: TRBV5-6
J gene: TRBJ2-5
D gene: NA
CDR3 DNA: TGTGCCAGCAGCTTGTTCCCGCAAGAGACCCAGTACTTC
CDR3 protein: CASSLFPQETQYF

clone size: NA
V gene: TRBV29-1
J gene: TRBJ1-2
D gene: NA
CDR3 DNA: TGCAGCGTTGGATTGCGAAAAGACTATGGCTACACCTTC
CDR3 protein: CSVGLRKDYGYTF

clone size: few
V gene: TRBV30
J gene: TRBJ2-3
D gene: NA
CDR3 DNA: TGTGCCTGGAGTGTACTAGGGGAGGCGACAGATACGCAGTATTTT
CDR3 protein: CAWSVLGEATDTQYF

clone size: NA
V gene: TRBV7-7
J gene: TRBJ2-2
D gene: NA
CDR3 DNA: TGTGCTAGCAGCTTCCAGGGTTCCGGGGAGCTGTTTTTT
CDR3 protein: CASSFQGSGELFF

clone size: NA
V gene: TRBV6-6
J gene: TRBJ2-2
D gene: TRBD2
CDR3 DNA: TGTGCCAGCAGCTCGACTAGCGGGGGGGCGAGCGGGGAGCTGTTTTTT
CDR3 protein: CASSSTSGGASGELFF

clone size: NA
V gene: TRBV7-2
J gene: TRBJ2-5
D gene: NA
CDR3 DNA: TGTGCCAGCAGCTTAGATGCAACAGAGACCCAGTACTTC
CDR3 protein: CASSLDATETQYF

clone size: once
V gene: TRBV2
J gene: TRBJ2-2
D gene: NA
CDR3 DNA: TGTGCCAGCTTGGGGGTTAGGAACACCGGGGAGCTGTTTTTT
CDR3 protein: CASLGVRNTGELFF

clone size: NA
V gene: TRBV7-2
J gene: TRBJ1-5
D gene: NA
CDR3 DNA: TGTGCCAGCAGCAAGGGCGTGGGAGTCGATCCGCCCCAGCATTTT
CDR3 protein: CASSKGVGVDPPQHF

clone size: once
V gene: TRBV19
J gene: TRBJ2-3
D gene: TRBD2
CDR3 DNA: TGTGCCAGCACGACTAGCGGGTCCTACCCGAGGGCAGATACGCAGTATTTT
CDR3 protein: CASTTSGSYPRADTQYF

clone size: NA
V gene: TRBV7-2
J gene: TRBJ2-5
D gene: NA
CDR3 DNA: TGTGCCAGCAGCAGAGCCAACCAAGAGACCCAGTACTTC
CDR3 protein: CASSRANQETQYF

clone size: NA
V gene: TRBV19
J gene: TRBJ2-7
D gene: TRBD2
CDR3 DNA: TGTGCCAGTAGTATAGCGGGGGGGGCCGCCTACGAGCAGTACTTC
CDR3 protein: CASSIAGGAAYEQYF

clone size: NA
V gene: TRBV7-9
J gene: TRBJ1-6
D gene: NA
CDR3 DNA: TGTGCCAGCAGCCCCCTGGGGGATTCACCCCTCCACTTT
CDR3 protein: CASSPLGDSPLHF

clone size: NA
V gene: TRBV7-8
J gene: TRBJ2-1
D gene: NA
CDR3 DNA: TGTGCCAGCAGCTTTAGTCCGGGCCGACACAATGAGCAGTTCTTC
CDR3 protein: CASSFSPGRHNEQFF

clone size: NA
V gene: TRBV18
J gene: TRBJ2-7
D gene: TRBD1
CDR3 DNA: TGTGCCAGCTCACCCCGACAAGACAGGGTTTTGGAGCAGTACTTC
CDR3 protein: CASSPRQDRVLEQYF

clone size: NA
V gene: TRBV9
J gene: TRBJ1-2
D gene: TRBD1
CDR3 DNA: TGTGCCAGCAGCGTAGTCCGCCGATTTGGACAGGGGTTGAACTATGGCTACACCTTC
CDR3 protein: CASSVVRRFGQGLNYGYTF

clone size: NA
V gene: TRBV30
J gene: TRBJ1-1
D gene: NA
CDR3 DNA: TGTGCCTGGAGCAGCTATGGAAGATCCCAGAACACTGAAGCTTTCTTT
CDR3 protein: CAWSSYGRSQNTEAFF

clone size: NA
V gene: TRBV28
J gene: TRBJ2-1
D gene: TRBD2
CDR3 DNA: TGTGCCAGCAGTTATACAGGGTCCATCTTTGGACTAGCGGGAGGGATTCAATTCAATGAGCAGTTCTTC
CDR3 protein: CASSYTGSIFGLAGGIQFNEQFF

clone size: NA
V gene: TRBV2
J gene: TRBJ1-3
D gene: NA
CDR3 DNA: TGTGCCAGCAGTGATGAAGCGGAAGGAAACACCATATATTTT
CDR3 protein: CASSDEAEGNTIYF

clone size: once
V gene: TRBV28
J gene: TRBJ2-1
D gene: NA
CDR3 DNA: TGTGCCAGCAGTTTCGGATACCGGTACTACAATGAGCAGTTCTTC
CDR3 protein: CASSFGYRYYNEQFF

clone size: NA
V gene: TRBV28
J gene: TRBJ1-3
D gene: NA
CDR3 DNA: TGTGCCAGCTTCCCTTCGGTGGTAAACACCATATATTTT
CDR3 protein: CASFPSVVNTIYF

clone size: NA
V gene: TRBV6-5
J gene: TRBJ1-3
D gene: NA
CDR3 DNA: TGTGCCAGCAGGTCTTTCACGGGGCAGGCAAACACCATATATTTT
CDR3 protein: CASRSFTGQANTIYF

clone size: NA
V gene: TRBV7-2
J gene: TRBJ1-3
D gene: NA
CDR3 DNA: TGTGCCAGCAGCTTAGCGGGAATCAGGACCTCTGGAAACACCATATATTTT
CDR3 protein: CASSLAGIRTSGNTIYF

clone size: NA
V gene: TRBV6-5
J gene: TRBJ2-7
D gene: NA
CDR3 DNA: TGTGCCAGCAGTTCTAACCCCCCGGGCAGCTCCTACGAGCAGTACTTC
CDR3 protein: CASSSNPPGSSYEQYF

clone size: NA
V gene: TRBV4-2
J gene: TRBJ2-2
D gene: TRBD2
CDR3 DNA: TGTGCCAGCAGCCAAGATCCTAGCGGGGACGGTATTGCCGGGGAGCTGTTTTTT
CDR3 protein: CASSQDPSGDGIAGELFF

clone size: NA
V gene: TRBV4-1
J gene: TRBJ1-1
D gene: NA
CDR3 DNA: TGCGCCAGCAGCCAAGATCTAGTGAATCGGGCGGTGAACACTGAAGCTTTCTTT
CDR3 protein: CASSQDLVNRAVNTEAFF

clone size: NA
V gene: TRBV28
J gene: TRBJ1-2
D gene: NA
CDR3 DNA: TGTGCCAGCAGTTTAATTCACACTAACTATGGCTACACCTTC
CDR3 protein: CASSLIHTNYGYTF

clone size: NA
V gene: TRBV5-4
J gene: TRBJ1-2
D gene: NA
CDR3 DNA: TGTGCCAGCAGCTTGGCCAACGGGGCTAACTATGGCTACACCTTC
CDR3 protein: CASSLANGANYGYTF

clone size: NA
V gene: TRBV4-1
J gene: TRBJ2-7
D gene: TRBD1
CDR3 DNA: TGCGCCAGCAGCCAAGATGAGCAGGGGGTCGGCTACGAGCAGTACTTC
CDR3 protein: CASSQDEQGVGYEQYF

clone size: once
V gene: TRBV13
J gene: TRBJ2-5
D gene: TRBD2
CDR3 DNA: TGTGCCAGCAGCGGGGGGGACGGAGAGACCCAGTACTTC
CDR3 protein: CASSGGDGETQYF

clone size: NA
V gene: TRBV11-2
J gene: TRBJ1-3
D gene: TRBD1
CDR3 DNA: TGTGCCAGCAGCGCGCAGGGGGACTTTGGAAACACCATATATTTT
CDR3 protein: CASSAQGDFGNTIYF

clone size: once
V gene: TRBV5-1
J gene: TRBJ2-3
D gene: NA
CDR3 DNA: TGCGCCAGCAGCCCTAGGGACTGGGGCACAGATACGCAGTATTTT
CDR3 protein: CASSPRDWGTDTQYF

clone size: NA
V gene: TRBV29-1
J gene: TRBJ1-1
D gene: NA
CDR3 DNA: TGCAGCGTGGCTCGGACAGACACTGAAGCTTTCTTT
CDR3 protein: CSVARTDTEAFF

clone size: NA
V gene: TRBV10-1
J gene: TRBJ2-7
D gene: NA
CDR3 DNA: TGCGCCAGAGCAAGGACGGGAAGCTCCTACGAGCAGTACTTC
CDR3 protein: CARARTGSSYEQYF

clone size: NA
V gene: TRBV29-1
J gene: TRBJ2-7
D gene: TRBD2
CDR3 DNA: TGCAGCGTTGCGCGGGGGGCCGGGGGGTCCTCCTACGAGCAGTACTTC
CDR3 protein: CSVARGAGGSSYEQYF

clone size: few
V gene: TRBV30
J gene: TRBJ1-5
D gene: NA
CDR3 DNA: TGTGCCTGGAGTGTAGGCGGTGTGCAGCCCCAGCATTTT
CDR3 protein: CAWSVGGVQPQHF

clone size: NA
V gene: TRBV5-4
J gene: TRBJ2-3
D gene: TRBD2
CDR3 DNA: TGTGCCAGCAGCTCGGGACTAGCGGTGCTAGGGCCAGATACGCAGTATTTT
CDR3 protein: CASSSGLAVLGPDTQYF

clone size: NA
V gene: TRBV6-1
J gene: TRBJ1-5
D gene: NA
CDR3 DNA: TGTGCCAGCAGCCAGGGGCGGGATCAGCCCCAGCATTTT
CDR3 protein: CASSQGRDQPQHF

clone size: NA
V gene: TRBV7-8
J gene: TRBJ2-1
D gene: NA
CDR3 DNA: TGTGCCAGCAGCCTAGGGACAAGCTACAATGAGCAGTTCTTC
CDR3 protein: CASSLGTSYNEQFF

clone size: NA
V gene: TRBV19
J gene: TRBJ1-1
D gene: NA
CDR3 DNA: TGTGCCAGTATGCAGGGAGGCTCTGAAGCTTTCTTT
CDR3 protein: CASMQGGSEAFF